The 29 T cell receptor beta chains in this list originate from one sample, sequenced in a study of shared clonotypes between healthy human individuals. Using immunoSEQ multiplex PCR, the repertoire was profiled, and TCRdb retains in-frame clones only, with some absent. The sample includes roughly 500,000 clones, 79% seen only once; the top ten take 10% to 15%. The sequencing input was PBMCs. These receptors were taken from a woman between 40 and 50 years old in good health. Some clones in this sample may be carry-over from other donors' samples.

This clone was counted many times. The gene calls are TRBV27 and TRBJ2-3, with D possibly being TRBD2 (5 bases). Trimming removed 2 bases from V and 0 bases from J, with 9 bases in between. Germline V gives CDR1 MNHEY, CDR2 SMNVEV (reference sequence). The CDR3 contains 15 residues. Written as DNA, the CDR3 is TGTGCCAGCAGTTTAGGAGGACCAAGCACAGATACGCAGTATTTT. Its translation is CASSLGGPSTDTQYF.

The chain is built from TRBV27 and TRBJ2-2, with 9 bases identical to TRBD1. The CDR3 has 14 residues. Losses at the gene ends were 6 bases for V and 4 bases for J; bases not matched to a gene: 3. Germline lookup yields CDR1 MNHEY and CDR2 SMNVEV (reference sequence). The CDR3 loop reads CASRLQGATGELFF. DNA for the CDR3: TGTGCCAGCAGATTACAGGGGGCCACCGGGGAGCTGTTTTTT.

This sequence joins TRBV27 and TRBJ2-1, with D possibly TRBD1 on 6 matching bases. The CDR3 length is 16 residues. From germline, CDR1 is MNHEY and CDR2 SMNVEV (reference sequence). Trimming took 4 bases from V and 6 from J, leaving 19 bases between them. CDR3: CASSSPRQVLRNEQFF. CDR3 coding DNA: TGTGCCAGCAGTTCCCCACGACAGGTTTTGCGCAATGAGCAGTTCTTC.

V usage is TRBV7-9 and J usage is TRBJ2-1; D gene ambiguous. The germline V gene has CDR1 SEHNR and CDR2 FQNEAQ (reference sequence). Trimming took off 1 base at V and 7 bases at J, with 8 bases between the two ends. The CDR3 covers 13 residues. CDR3 in DNA: TGTGCCAGCAGCTTAGGTACTGGAAATGAGCAGTTCTTC. Translated: CASSLGTGNEQFF.

The chain uses TRBV27 and TRBJ2-1; tentatively, D is TRBD2 (6 bases). Trimming shortened V by 6 bases and J by 5 bases, and 20 bases separated the two germline ends. Germline CDR1 MNHEY, CDR2 SMNVEV (reference sequence). The length of the CDR3 is 16 residues. The DNA for the CDR3 is TGTGCCAGCAGCACCACCGTAGGGACTTGGAACAATGAGCAGTTCTTC. Protein: CASSTTVGTWNNEQFF.

The CDR3 loop is CASSQAPESSGANVLTF. For the CDR3, the DNA is TGCGCCAGCAGCCAAGCCCCAGAAAGCTCTGGGGCCAACGTCCTGACTTTC. This chain links TRBV4-3 with TRBJ2-6; D is ambiguous. Germline loops: CDR1 LGHNA, CDR2 YSLEER. CDR3 length equals 17 residues. V was pared by 1 base and J by 0 bases, with 10 bases between.

The J gene is TRBJ2-7, the V gene TRBV30, with a possible D match to TRBD1 (6 bases). Germline lookup yields CDR1 GTSNPN and CDR2 SVGIG (reference sequence). With 0 bases removed from V and 0 bases from J, the gap between germline ends came to 9 bases. CDR3 length: 14 amino acids. This chain's CDR3 is CAWSVQGLSYEQYF. CDR3 nucleotide sequence: TGTGCCTGGAGTGTACAGGGCCTCTCCTACGAGCAGTACTTC.

This chain connects TRBV14 to TRBJ2-2, with TRBD2 matching over 12 bases. V lost 6 bases to trimming and J lost 3 bases; unmatched junction nucleotides: 2. This CDR3 region has 15 residues. The germline CDR1 and CDR2 sequences are SGHDN and FVKESK. The CDR3 loop reads CASRTSGSHTGELFF. CDR3 coding DNA: TGTGCCAGCAGGACTAGCGGGAGTCACACCGGGGAGCTGTTTTTT.

V and J are TRBV19 and TRBJ2-1; D unresolved. V was cut by 1 base and J by 9 bases, with 7 bases left in between. CDR3 length: 12 residues. Germline-derived CDR1 and CDR2 are LNHDA and SQIVND (reference sequence). The CDR3 loop is CASSIVDSEQFF. The CDR3, as DNA: TGTGCCAGTAGTATAGTGGATAGTGAGCAGTTCTTC.

The chain has TRBV29-1 and TRBJ2-1; D possibly corresponds to TRBD1 (6 bases). The length of the CDR3 is 15 residues. CDR1 and CDR2 from the germline V gene are SQVTM and ANQGSEA. With 4 bases removed from V and 3 bases from J, the gap between germline ends came to 16 bases. This CDR3 reads CSVVSDRKNYNEQFF. CDR3 nucleotide sequence: TGCAGCGTTGTATCGGACAGAAAGAACTACAATGAGCAGTTCTTC.

J is TRBJ2-1 and V is TRBV5-1, with 8 bases fitting TRBD1. V was clipped by 5 bases and J by 3 bases; unmatched bases: 7. Germline loops: CDR1 SGHRS, CDR2 YFSETQ. The CDR3 extends over 15 amino acids. The CDR3 DNA follows: TGCGCCAGCAGTTCCCGACAGGGGCGCTACAATGAGCAGTTCTTC. Translating gives CASSSRQGRYNEQFF.

V gene TRBV11-1 combines with J gene TRBJ2-1, with 12 bases fitting TRBD2. V dropped 4 bases and J dropped 8; count of bases not matched to a gene: 12. Germline lookup yields CDR1 SGHAT and CDR2 FQDESV (reference sequence). CDR3 length equals 17 residues. The CDR3 protein is CASSSTPLAGGIDEQFF. For the CDR3, the DNA is TGTGCCAGCAGCTCAACGCCCCTAGCGGGAGGGATCGATGAGCAGTTCTTC.

V is TRBV6-5 and J is TRBJ2-5; TRBD2 might be the D (5 bases). CDR3 length equals 13 residues. Germline V gene sequence: CDR1 MNHEY, CDR2 SVGAGI. Trimming took 2 bases from V and 2 from J, leaving 6 bases between them. In nucleotides, the CDR3 is TGTGCCAGCAGTTACCCGGGGCAAGAGACCCAGTACTTC. Residues: CASSYPGQETQYF.

For the CDR3, the DNA is TGTGCCAGTAGTCTGGACAATAGCAATCAGCCCCAGCATTTT. Translating gives CASSLDNSNQPQHF. J is TRBJ1-5 and V is TRBV19; perhaps TRBD1 as D (5 bases). This CDR3 contains 14 residues. Trimming removed 5 bases from V and 0 bases from J, with 8 bases in between. The germline V gene has CDR1 LNHDA and CDR2 SQIVND (reference sequence).

This chain uses TRBV18 with TRBJ2-7; a possible D gene is TRBD1 (6 bases). The CDR3 spans 15 residues. Germline assignment: CDR1 KGHSH and CDR2 LQKENI. Trimming removed 0 bases from V and 3 bases from J, with 12 bases in between. CDR3 DNA sequence: TGTGCCAGCTCACCACCGGGGGACAAGGACTACGAGCAGTACTTC. The encoded protein is CASSPPGDKDYEQYF.

J is TRBJ2-5 and V is TRBV4-1; the match to TRBD2 covers 11 bases. In germline, CDR1 is MGHRA, CDR2 YSYEKL. The CDR3 covers 18 residues. After removal of 2 bases from V and 9 bases from J, the junction contained 17 bases not matched to a gene. This chain's CDR3 is CASSQSLLGTSGLWAQYF. CDR3 DNA: TGCGCCAGCAGCCAATCCCTCCTCGGGACTAGCGGACTTTGGGCCCAGTACTTC.

This clone was recorded many times. Other DNA sequences within the sample encode an identical CDR3. The chain is built from TRBV27 and TRBJ2-1, with TRBD2 matching over 11 bases. CDR1 is MNHEY and CDR2 is SMNVEV in the germline V gene (reference sequence). This CDR3 spans 15 amino acids. J gave up 6 bases and V 6 bases, and 7 bases lay outside the gene matches. CDR3 amino acids: CASSLGTSGSNEQFF. The DNA of the CDR3 is TGTGCCAGCAGCCTGGGAACTAGCGGGAGCAATGAGCAGTTCTTC.

This chain joins TRBV28 and TRBJ1-4, with D possibly TRBD1 on 5 matching bases. CDR3 size: 16 residues. Germline lookup yields CDR1 MDHEN and CDR2 SYDVKM. V lost 3 bases and J lost 4, with 15 bases in between. This CDR3 reads CASSLPRWGGNEKLFF. In DNA form, the CDR3 reads TGTGCCAGCAGTTTGCCAAGGTGGGGGGGTAATGAAAAACTGTTTTTT.

This clone was recorded at least ten times. The rearrangement uses TRBV2 and TRBJ2-7; the D gene is possibly TRBD2 (6 bases). Trimming pared 6 bases from V and 0 bases from J, leaving 12 bases between. The CDR3 sequence is 14 residues long. Germline-derived CDR1 and CDR2 are SNHLY and FYNNEI. The CDR3 DNA reads as TGTGCCAGCAGGGGGGACTTAAACTCCTACGAGCAGTACTTC. It codes for CASRGDLNSYEQYF. Drawing the rest from reference TRBV2 and TRBJ2-7, the complete variable domain is EPEVTQTPSHQVTQMGQEVILRCVPISNHLYFYWYRQILGQKVEFLVSFYNNEISEKSEIFDDQFSVERPDGSNFTLKIRSTKLEDSAMYFCASRGDLNSYEQYFGPGTRLTVT.

The rearrangement joins TRBV27 to TRBJ2-5, with TRBD1 as a possible D gene (5 bases). This CDR3 spans 13 amino acids. Germline CDR1 is MNHEY and CDR2 is SMNVEV (reference sequence). The V end was cut by 8 bases, the J end by 1 base, with 11 bases between. The CDR3 spells CASLGPGQETQYF. The CDR3 DNA reads TGTGCCAGCCTGGGGCCCGGCCAAGAGACCCAGTACTTC.

The sample holds one count of this clone. The chain employs TRBV4-1 and TRBJ1-4; TRBD1 is a possible D gene (6 bases). The CDR3 runs 15 residues. Germline V CDR1 and CDR2: MGHRA, YSYEKL. V lost 3 bases to trimming and J lost 7 bases, with 15 bases between them. The CDR3 DNA follows: TGCGCCAGCAGCCATTCAAAGGGGGAGGGTGAAAAACTGTTTTTT. It yields the protein CASSHSKGEGEKLFF.

This clone is a singleton in its sample. The rearrangement uses TRBV19 and TRBJ2-5; the D gene is possibly TRBD2 (5 bases). The CDR3 spans 15 residues. The V gene's germline CDR1 is LNHDA and CDR2 SQIVND (reference sequence). The V end lost 1 base, the J end lost 2 bases, and 11 bases lay between the germline ends. CDR3 nucleotide sequence: TGTGCCAGTAGTATAGGCGGGTGGAGACAAGAGACCCAGTACTTC. It yields the protein CASSIGGWRQETQYF.

This sequence joins TRBV28 and TRBJ2-3, with a possible D match to TRBD2 (5 bases). The germline CDR1 and CDR2 sequences are MDHEN and SYDVKM. The CDR3 contains 13 residues. Trimming took off 5 bases at V and 2 bases at J, with 8 bases between the two ends. CDR3 region: CASSKGDTDTQYF. The CDR3, as DNA: TGTGCCAGCAGTAAGGGAGACACAGATACGCAGTATTTT.

This sequence joins TRBV15 and TRBJ1-5, with a tentative D call TRBD1 (6 bases). Trimming removed 8 bases from V and 0 bases from J, with 14 bases in between. The CDR3 covers 15 residues. Germline CDR1 LNHNV, CDR2 YYDKDF (reference sequence). As DNA, the CDR3 is TGTGCCACCGCCCGCGGGACAAATAGCAATCAGCCCCAGCATTTT. Amino acid sequence: CATARGTNSNQPQHF.

The chain links TRBV11-2 to TRBJ1-4, with D possibly being TRBD1 (6 bases). This CDR3 is 13 amino acids long. Germline V gives CDR1 SGHAT, CDR2 FQNNGV. V lost 4 bases and J lost 12, with 15 bases in between. CDR3 in amino acids: CASSSEGGRELFF. DNA of the CDR3: TGTGCCAGCAGCTCAGAAGGGGGTCGAGAACTGTTTTTT.

This rearrangement joins TRBV9 to TRBJ2-3; 10 nucleotides line up with TRBD2. CDR1 is SGDLS, CDR2 YYNGEE, per germline. V lost 6 bases to trimming and J lost 1 base; unmatched junction nucleotides: 11. This CDR3 is built from 17 residues. The CDR3 is CASNQWGGTSGTDTQYF. The CDR3 DNA is TGTGCCAGCAATCAATGGGGCGGGACTAGCGGCACAGATACGCAGTATTTT.

V usage is TRBV5-4 and J usage is TRBJ2-7; D is possibly TRBD1 (5 bases). The ends were cut back, 0 bases at V and 3 bases at J, with 10 bases in the middle. The CDR3 extends over 14 amino acids. CDR1 is SGHNT and CDR2 is YYREEE in the germline V gene (reference sequence). CDR3 sequence reads: CASSLDGQGYEQYF. In DNA, the CDR3 is TGTGCCAGCAGCTTGGATGGTCAGGGCTACGAGCAGTACTTC.

This clone was found a few times. The V call is TRBV30, the J call TRBJ1-1; 10 bases map to TRBD1. CDR3 length equals 14 residues. J was trimmed by 8 bases and V by 1 base; bases with no gene match: 7. The V gene's germline CDR1 is GTSNPN and CDR2 SVGIG (reference sequence). Here the CDR3 reads CAWSGDRGRPEAFF. In DNA form, the CDR3 reads TGTGCCTGGAGTGGTGACAGGGGGCGACCCGAAGCTTTCTTT.

The genes are TRBV11-2 and TRBJ1-6; tentatively, D is TRBD1 (6 bases). This CDR3 contains 12 residues. CDR1 SGHAT and CDR2 FQNNGV come from the germline V gene. Trimming removed 5 bases from V and 9 bases from J, with 8 bases in between. CDR3 sequence reads: CASSTTGSPLHF. Here the CDR3 DNA reads TGTGCCAGCAGCACGACAGGTTCACCCCTCCACTTT. Variable domain in full (rest from reference TRBV11-2 and TRBJ1-6): EAGVAQSPRYKIIEKRQSVAFWCNPISGHATLYWYQQILGQGPKLLIQFQNNGVVDDSQLPKDRFSAERLKGVDSTLKIQPAKLEDSAVYLCASSTTGSPLHFGNGTRLTVT.